One sample yielded the 18 T cell receptor beta chains listed below, sequenced in a study of control samples from healthy donors and cancer patients. Produced via immunoSEQ multiplex PCR; TCRdb's table is partial and in-frame only. Here the sample spans roughly 160,000 clones, around 94% being singletons. Sequences were obtained from PBMCs. The receptors here all came from a man aged 55 to 70 with colorectal cancer.

The V call is TRBV5-1, the J call TRBJ1-1; the D is unclear. Germline-derived CDR1 and CDR2 are SGHRS and YFSETQ. Trimming stripped 2 bases from V and 4 bases from J, with 9 bases between. The CDR3 has 13 amino acids. CDR3 DNA: TGCGCCAGCAGCTTAAAGGGTGGCACTGAAGCTTTCTTT. Protein: CASSLKGGTEAFF.

V is TRBV2 and J is TRBJ2-7; D is perhaps TRBD2 (6 bases). The V gene lost 7 bases and the J gene lost 4 bases, with 11 bases spanning the gap. CDR3 length: 12 residues. Germline loops: CDR1 SNHLY, CDR2 FYNNEI. Written as DNA, the CDR3 is TGTGCCAGCACCTCCGGGGGATACGAGCAGTACTTC. This sequence encodes CASTSGGYEQYF.

This rearrangement joins TRBV5-6 to TRBJ2-2; a possible D gene is TRBD2 (5 bases). The CDR3 consists of 16 residues. V was pared by 0 bases and J by 0 bases, with 9 bases between. Germline loops: CDR1 SGHDT, CDR2 YYEEEE. The CDR3 loop is CASSLAPGTNTGELFF. Here the CDR3 DNA reads TGTGCCAGCAGCTTGGCCCCGGGGACGAACACCGGGGAGCTGTTTTTT.

The chain carries TRBV2 and TRBJ1-1; D may be TRBD1 (5 bases). The CDR3 spans 14 residues. Germline assignment: CDR1 SNHLY and CDR2 FYNNEI. Trimming pared 3 bases from V and 6 bases from J, leaving 14 bases between. The CDR3 DNA sequence: TGTGCCAGCAGTGACGGGGGAATCGTTGCTGAAGCTTTCTTT. It specifies CASSDGGIVAEAFF. Full variable domain (rest looked up from reference TRBV2 and TRBJ1-1): EPEVTQTPSHQVTQMGQEVILRCVPISNHLYFYWYRQILGQKVEFLVSFYNNEISEKSEIFDDQFSVERPDGSNFTLKIRSTKLEDSAMYFCASSDGGIVAEAFFGQGTRLTVV.

V is TRBV6-6 and J is TRBJ1-1; D is perhaps TRBD1 (6 bases). V shed 6 bases and J shed 5 bases, with 16 bases lying between them. This CDR3 comprises 14 residues. Germline V gene data show CDR1 as MNHNY and CDR2 as SVGAGI (reference sequence). The CDR3 coding sequence is TGTGCCAGCAGCCGTGAGGGGGTTCCGACTGAAGCTTTCTTT. Its protein is CASSREGVPTEAFF.

The gene calls are TRBV5-1 and TRBJ1-5, with D tentatively TRBD1 (5 bases). The CDR3 runs 16 residues. CDR1 is SGHRS and CDR2 is YFSETQ in the germline V gene. V was trimmed by 1 base and J by 0 bases, leaving 11 bases between them. This CDR3 is CASSLFGGASNQPQHF. DNA for the CDR3: TGCGCCAGCAGCTTGTTCGGAGGGGCTAGCAATCAGCCCCAGCATTTT.

J is TRBJ2-3 and V is TRBV4-3; no clear D gene. The V and J ends lost 0 bases and 2 bases respectively, with 12 bases between them. CDR3 length: 16 residues. Germline V CDR1 and CDR2: LGHNA, YSLEER. CDR3 protein: CASSQDHSSLTDTQYF. The CDR3 region has the DNA TGCGCCAGCAGCCAAGATCACAGCTCCCTCACAGATACGCAGTATTTT.

The chain recombines TRBV7-9 with TRBJ1-3, with D hard to call. V lost 1 base to trimming and J lost 4 bases, with 11 bases between them. Germline loops: CDR1 SEHNR, CDR2 FQNEAQ (reference sequence). This CDR3 has 15 amino acids. The CDR3 DNA reads as TGTGCCAGCAGCTTAGGTACGGGTTTCGGAAACACCATATATTTT. It encodes CASSLGTGFGNTIYF.

The chain couples TRBV12-3 or TRBV12-4 to TRBJ2-7; a possible D gene is TRBD2 (5 bases). CDR3 size: 13 residues. The V end lost 6 bases, the J end lost 2 bases, and 11 bases lay between the germline ends. This chain's CDR3 is CASSRGLTYEQYF. The CDR3, as DNA: TGTGCCAGCAGCAGAGGGTTGACCTACGAGCAGTACTTC.

The chain is built from TRBV9 and TRBJ1-3; D might be TRBD1 (5 bases). CDR1 is SGDLS and CDR2 is YYNGEE in the germline V gene. The V end lost 0 bases, the J end lost 0 bases, and 13 bases lay between the germline ends. This CDR3 region has 17 residues. CDR3 region: CASSVGAGRNSGNTIYF. DNA of the CDR3: TGTGCCAGCAGCGTAGGCGCAGGGCGAAACTCTGGAAACACCATATATTTT.

This clone was recorded once. This chain links TRBV7-8 with TRBJ2-2; perhaps TRBD2 as D (5 bases). CDR1 SGHVS and CDR2 FQNEAQ come from the germline V gene. This CDR3 is built from 15 residues. V dropped 3 bases and J dropped 1 base, with 9 bases sitting between them. CDR3 protein: CASSLRAENTGELFF. The CDR3 DNA reads TGTGCCAGCAGCTTGAGGGCGGAGAACACCGGGGAGCTGTTTTTT.

The chain uses TRBV7-8 and TRBJ2-2, with D tentatively TRBD1 (5 bases). With 0 bases removed from V and 5 bases from J, the gap between germline ends came to 16 bases. Germline assignment: CDR1 SGHVS and CDR2 FQNEAQ. The CDR3 covers 17 residues. The CDR3 reads CASSLAAGRGGTGELFF. CDR3 bases: TGTGCCAGCAGCTTAGCCGCAGGAAGGGGTGGGACCGGGGAGCTGTTTTTT.

The chain joins TRBV27 to TRBJ2-1, with D maybe TRBD1 (6 bases). The ends were cut back, 8 bases at V and 4 bases at J, with 15 bases in the middle. The CDR3 contains 14 residues. Germline assignment: CDR1 MNHEY and CDR2 SMNVEV (reference sequence). Here the CDR3 DNA reads TGTGCCAGCTGGGCAGGGGAAACGTACAATGAGCAGTTCTTC. It encodes CASWAGETYNEQFF.

J is TRBJ1-4 and V is TRBV24-1; D perhaps matches TRBD1 (5 bases). Germline V gives CDR1 KGHDR, CDR2 SFDVKD. V lost 7 bases and J 5 bases, leaving 7 bases between the germline ends. CDR3 length equals 12 residues. The CDR3 loop reads CATRGENEKLFF. The CDR3 bases are TGTGCCACCAGAGGGGAGAATGAAAAACTGTTTTTT.

V is TRBV5-6 and J is TRBJ2-3; D not resolved. CDR1 is SGHDT, CDR2 YYEEEE, per germline. V was trimmed by 7 bases and J by 3 bases, leaving 18 bases between them. This CDR3 is 15 amino acids long. The CDR3 reads CASGSGPPSTDTQYF. CDR3 bases: TGTGCCAGCGGTTCCGGGCCTCCGTCGACAGATACGCAGTATTTT. Combining the CDR3 with reference TRBV5-6 and TRBJ2-3 gives the whole variable domain DAGVTQSPTHLIKTRGQQVTLRCSPKSGHDTVSWYQQALGQGPQFIFQYYEEEERQRGNFPDRFSGHQFPNYSSELNVNALLLGDSALYLCASGSGPPSTDTQYFGPGTRLTVL.

J is TRBJ1-4 and V is TRBV3-1 (or the pseudogene TRBV3-2); D not certain. There are 16 residues in the CDR3. The germline gives CDR1 LGHDT, CDR2 YNNKEL (reference sequence). Trimming removed 1 base at V and 0 bases at J, with 9 bases between. DNA of the CDR3: TGTGCCAGCAGCCAAGGGAGGGCTACAACTAATGAAAAACTGTTTTTT. Translated, it gives CASSQGRATTNEKLFF.

The rearrangement uses TRBV19 and TRBJ2-7, with TRBD1 matching over 11 bases. Germline CDR1 is LNHDA and CDR2 is SQIVND (reference sequence). The CDR3 spans 15 residues. V shed 5 bases, J shed 4 bases, and the junction held 7 bases outside the gene matches. The CDR3 sequence is CASSLRTGGRYEQYF. CDR3 DNA: TGTGCCAGTAGTTTGAGGACAGGGGGCAGGTACGAGCAGTACTTC.

The chain employs TRBV5-8 and TRBJ1-3; maybe TRBD1 (6 bases). Germline assignment: CDR1 SGHTS and CDR2 YDEGEE. The CDR3 has 16 amino acids. Trimming stripped 2 bases from V and 5 bases from J, with 17 bases between. CDR3 nucleotide sequence: TGTGCCAGCAGCTTCGAGTCAGGGGCGCGCCGAAACACCATATATTTT. Amino acid sequence: CASSFESGARRNTIYF.